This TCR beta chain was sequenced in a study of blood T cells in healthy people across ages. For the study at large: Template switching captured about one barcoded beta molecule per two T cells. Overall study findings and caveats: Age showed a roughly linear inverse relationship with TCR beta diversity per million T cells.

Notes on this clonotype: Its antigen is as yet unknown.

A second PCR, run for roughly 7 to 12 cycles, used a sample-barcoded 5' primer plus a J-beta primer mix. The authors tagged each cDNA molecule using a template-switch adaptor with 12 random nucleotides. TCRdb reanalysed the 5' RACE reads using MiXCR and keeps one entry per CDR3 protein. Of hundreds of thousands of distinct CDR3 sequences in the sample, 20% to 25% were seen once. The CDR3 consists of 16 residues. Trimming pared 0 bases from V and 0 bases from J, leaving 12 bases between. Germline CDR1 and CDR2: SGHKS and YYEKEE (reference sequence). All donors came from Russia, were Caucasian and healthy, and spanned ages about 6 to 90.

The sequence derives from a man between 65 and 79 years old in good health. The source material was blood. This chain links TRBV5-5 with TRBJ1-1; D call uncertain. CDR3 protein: CASSLGRISMNTEAFF. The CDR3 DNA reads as TGTGCCAGCAGCTTGGGACGGATTTCAATGAACACTGAAGCTTTCTTT.